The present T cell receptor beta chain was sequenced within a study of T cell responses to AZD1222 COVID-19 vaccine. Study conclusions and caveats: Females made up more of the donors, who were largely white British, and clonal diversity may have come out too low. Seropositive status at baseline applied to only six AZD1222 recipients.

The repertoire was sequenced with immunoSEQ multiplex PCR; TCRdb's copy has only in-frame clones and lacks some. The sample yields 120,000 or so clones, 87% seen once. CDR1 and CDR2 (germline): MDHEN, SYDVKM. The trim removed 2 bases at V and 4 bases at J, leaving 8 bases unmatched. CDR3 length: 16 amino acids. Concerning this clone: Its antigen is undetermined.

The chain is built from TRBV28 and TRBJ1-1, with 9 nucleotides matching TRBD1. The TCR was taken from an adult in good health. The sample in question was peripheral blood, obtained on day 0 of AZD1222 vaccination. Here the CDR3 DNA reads TGTGCCAGCAGTTTAGGGGGGACAGGGCGTTCCACTGAAGCTTTCTTT. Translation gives CASSLGGTGRSTEAFF. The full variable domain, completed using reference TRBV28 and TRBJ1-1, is DVKVTQSSRYLVKRTGEKVFLECVQDMDHENMFWYRQDPGLGLRLIYFSYDVKMKEKGDIPEGYSVSREKKERFSLILESASTNQTSMYLCASSLGGTGRSTEAFFGQGTRLTVV.